This record concerns one T cell receptor (beta chain) sequence. This clonotype showed up many times. Its antigen remains unidentified. Qualities for individual bases were not recorded, and no much larger clone is one base off. The sample's time point label, decoded: newly diagnosed GD, antithyroid drugs for less than 3 months. RNA was extracted from PBMCs in TRIzol for both TCR sequencing and RNA sequencing. The diagnosis of Graves' disease was made according to American Thyroid Association guidelines. Patients were recruited from an endocrinology department in Xi'an, China. Each patient gave approximately 10 milliliters of peripheral blood, collected in an EDTA anticoagulant tube. Ficoll Paque Plus density gradient separation was used to isolate PBMCs, and no additional T cell sorting was done. RNA quality was checked with an Agilent 2100 Bioanalyzer and agarose gel, and concentration with a NanoDrop 2000.

From its cysteine to its phenylalanine, the CDR3 spans 15 amino acids. The DNA shown is the 45-base CDR3, in frame from base 1. The junction shows trimming of 3 bases on V and 8 bases on J, and the gene matches do not reach 8 bases of it. From a lookup of the germline V gene, CDR1 and CDR2 are ENHRY and SYGVKD. These data come from a study of regulatory T cells in long-lasting Graves disease (dated by TCRdb to about 2021). With respect to the entire study: In the newly diagnosed Graves' disease group, patients had been taking antithyroid drugs for less than 3 months. Persistent Graves' disease patients were compared with newly diagnosed Graves' disease patients by peripheral blood TCR sequencing and RNA sequencing. The study took place in China and was registered as a clinical trial. A total of roughly 33 samples underwent TCR sequencing: around 13 from persistent and 20 from newly diagnosed Graves' disease patients. Here is what the overall study found, with its caveats: The small sample size was acknowledged by the authors as a limitation that may reduce accuracy. Lower TCR Shannon entropy and fewer highly expanded clones were observed in persistent Graves' disease patients than in newly diagnosed patients, which suggested clonal expansion. Only the TCR beta chain was sequenced and analyzed. The study examined only peripheral blood because the primary lesion, thyroid tissue, could not be accessed. Patients with persistent disease shared more public clonotypes (around 2,500) than newly diagnosed patients did (more than 900). Preferential use of TRBV28, TRBJ1-2 and TRBJ2-5 was observed in persistent disease, whereas TRBV20-1 and TRBJ2-1 were favored in newly diagnosed disease.

Libraries came from multiplex PCR. The instrument was an Illumina HiSeq 4000. iRepertoire HTBI primers and Arm-PCR amplification of CDR3 regions were used to construct TCR beta libraries. Before sequencing, the PCR products underwent gel purification. In the authors' own workflow: Gene usage analysis of CDR3 amino acid clonotypes relied on the roughly 60 TRBV and 14 TRBJ segments identified across samples. COPE and FqMerger were used to merge filtered high-quality paired reads into contigs. BLAST was used to align contigs to the IMGT TRBV, TRBD and TRBJ reference genes, and CDR3 was defined following IMGT. Any clonotype with a frequency above 0.1% was counted as a highly expanded clone. Shannon entropy served as the measure of repertoire diversity, while the Gini coefficient captured V-J evenness. Clonotypes shared by more than one individual were considered public. In TCRdb, the public reads were trimmed at Q25 with fastp and aligned with MiXCR, with productive beta chains retained. Records with the same CDR3 protein are collapsed into one entry carrying the most frequent genes and DNA. The V and J calls were not made by the authors but by TCRdb's processing. This sample gives some 560,000 distinct CDR3 sequences in total; roughly 16% of them show up just once. Around a quarter of the sample belongs to the ten largest clones.

In addition, the sample was reused for a study of T cells in Graves' hyperthyroidism and ophthalmopathy. Looking at the second paper: A patient counted as having stable Graves' hyperthyroidism if no progression to ophthalmopathy occurred over 18 months of follow-up. Hyperthyroidism patients were newly diagnosed, had a disease duration of under 2 months, and were aged 18 to 65 years. Exclusion was applied to patients with uncontrolled infections, other autoimmune diseases, pregnancy or lactation. Diagnoses were based on clinical symptoms, serum thyroxine and TRAb, thyroid ultrasound and orbital computed tomography. A first-round RT-PCR of the TCR CDR3 used the HTBI primer set with the Qiagen OneStep RT-PCR kit. Most expanded thyroid clonotypes (frequency above 0.001) were also found in blood, which suggests that blood repertoires may mirror thyroid immune responses. In cross-validation, a model built on a 13 V-J signature told ophthalmopathy apart from stable hyperthyroidism with under 90% sensitivity and roughly 83% specificity, and in testing the same model reached 80%/75%. In validation, the model predicted progression to ophthalmopathy with 60% to 71% sensitivity and less than 75% specificity, a median of about 6 months before onset. To identify TCR V-J signatures that set the groups apart, the researchers used a discovery cohort of about a hundred patients, made up of around 40 with Graves' ophthalmopathy and some 56 with stable Graves' hyperthyroidism. An independent validation cohort of fewer than 20 hyperthyroidism patients and 17 patients who later progressed to ophthalmopathy tested prospective prediction of ophthalmopathy. The 100 or so discovery patients were randomly split 7:3 into training and test sets. In several Graves' hyperthyroidism patients, the study also compared T-cell repertoires from thyroid tissue with T-cell repertoires from blood. After sampling, hyperthyroidism patients received methimazole starting at 30 mg daily, and ophthalmopathy patients received high-dose intravenous methylprednisolone. Libraries were constructed in a second round of multiplex PCR, after which size selection and purification were performed. Libraries were sequenced paired-end with 100 bp reads on an Illumina HiSeq2000. SOAPnuke was used to process the raw data, throwing out any read that contained adapters or uncalled bases, had a mean Phred below 15, or lacked an exact constant-primer or identifier match. High-quality paired reads were merged with COPE v1.2.5, and unique nucleotide sequences were defined as clonotypes. MiTCR v1.1 was used to align clonotypes to the IMGT TRBV, TRBD and TRBJ reference segments. Only V-J combinations with frequency above 0.0001, covering 99% to 99.2% of repertoires, were analysed. A TCS score was defined as the ratio of F50 (clonal expansion) to E x V (chaos), with BLOSUM62-based TCRdist applied between CDR3 peptides within each V-J. Welch's t-statistics and random forest reduced some 510 V-J features to 13, which were used in a naive Bayes classifier (R e1071). Sample size was not statistically predetermined, and blinding of investigators to group allocation was not performed. TCR Vbeta CDR3 sequencing of roughly 140 peripheral blood samples (around 45 ophthalmopathy, approximately 80 hyperthyroidism and about 17 progressor patients) is reported in the paper.

The origin of this receptor is a woman aged 35-60 years with Graves disease. Donor details come from another sample of the same person, matched by shared clones. The starting material was peripheral blood mononuclear cells (PBMCs), obtained at new diagnosis, from a patient treated with antithyroid drugs. Recombination joined TRBV10-3 with TRBJ2-7, with 12 central nucleotides matching TRBD1. The nucleotide sequence is given as TGTGCCATCAGTGAAAGGGACAGGGGGCTCGCCAAGCAGTACTTC. Its coded protein is CAISERDRGLAKQYF.